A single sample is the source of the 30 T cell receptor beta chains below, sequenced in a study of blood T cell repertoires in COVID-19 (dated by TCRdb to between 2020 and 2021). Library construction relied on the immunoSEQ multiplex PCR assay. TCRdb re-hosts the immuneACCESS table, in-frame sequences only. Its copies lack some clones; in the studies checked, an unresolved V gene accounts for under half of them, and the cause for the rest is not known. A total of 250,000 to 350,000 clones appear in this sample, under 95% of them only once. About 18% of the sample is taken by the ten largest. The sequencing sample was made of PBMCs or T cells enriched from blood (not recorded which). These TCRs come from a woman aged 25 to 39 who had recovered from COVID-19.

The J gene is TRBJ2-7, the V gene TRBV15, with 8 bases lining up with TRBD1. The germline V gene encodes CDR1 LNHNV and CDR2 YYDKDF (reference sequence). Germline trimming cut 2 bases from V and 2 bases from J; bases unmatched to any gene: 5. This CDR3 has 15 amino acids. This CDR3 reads CATSRPQGGTYEQYF. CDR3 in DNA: TGTGCCACCAGCAGACCACAGGGGGGCACCTACGAGCAGTACTTC.

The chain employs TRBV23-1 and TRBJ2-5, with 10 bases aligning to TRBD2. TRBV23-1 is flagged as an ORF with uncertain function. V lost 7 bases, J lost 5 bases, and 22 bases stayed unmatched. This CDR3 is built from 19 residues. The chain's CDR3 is CASNLELAGVLGPGETQYF. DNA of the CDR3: TGCGCCAGCAACCTGGAGCTAGCGGGAGTTTTGGGACCAGGGGAGACCCAGTACTTC.

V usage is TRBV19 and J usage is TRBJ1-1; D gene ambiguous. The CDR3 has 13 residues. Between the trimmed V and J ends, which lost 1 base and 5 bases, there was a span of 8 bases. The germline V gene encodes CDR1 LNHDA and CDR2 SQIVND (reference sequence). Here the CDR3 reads CASSIGSGTEAFF. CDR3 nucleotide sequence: TGTGCCAGTAGTATAGGTTCGGGGACTGAAGCTTTCTTT.

For the CDR3, the DNA is TGTGCTAGTGGTTTGGTACGGTTGGCTAGCGGGGACCTCTACGAGCAGTACTTC. Amino acid sequence: CASGLVRLASGDLYEQYF. The chain has TRBV12-5 and TRBJ2-7, with 9 bases lining up with TRBD2. The V gene's germline CDR1 is LGHNT and CDR2 FRNRAP. CDR3 length equals 18 residues. The junction had 12 bases not matched to a gene; V was cut back by 0 bases and J by 3 bases.

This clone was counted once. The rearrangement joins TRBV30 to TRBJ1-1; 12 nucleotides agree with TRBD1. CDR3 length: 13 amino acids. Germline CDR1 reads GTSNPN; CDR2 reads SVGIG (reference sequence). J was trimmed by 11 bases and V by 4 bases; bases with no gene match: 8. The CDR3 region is CAWMGQGASFAFF. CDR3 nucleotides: TGTGCCTGGATGGGACAGGGGGCCTCATTTGCTTTCTTT.

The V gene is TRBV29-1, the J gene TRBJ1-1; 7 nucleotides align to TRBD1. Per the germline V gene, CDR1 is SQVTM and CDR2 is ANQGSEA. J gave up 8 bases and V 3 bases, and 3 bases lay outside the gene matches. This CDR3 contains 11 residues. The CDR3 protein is CSVEGDREAFF. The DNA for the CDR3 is TGCAGCGTTGAGGGGGACAGAGAAGCTTTCTTT. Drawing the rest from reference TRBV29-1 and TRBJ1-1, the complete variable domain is SAVISQKPSRDICQRGTSLTIQCQVDSQVTMMFWYRQQPGQSLTLIATANQGSEATYESGFVIDKFPISRPNLTFSTLTVSNMSPEDSSIYLCSVEGDREAFFGQGTRLTVV.

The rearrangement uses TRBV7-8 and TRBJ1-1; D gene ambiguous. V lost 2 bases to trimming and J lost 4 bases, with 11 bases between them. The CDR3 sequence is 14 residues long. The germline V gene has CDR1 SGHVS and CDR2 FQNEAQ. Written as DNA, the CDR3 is TGTGCCAGCAGCTTAAACCTAGGGAGCACTGAAGCTTTCTTT. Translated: CASSLNLGSTEAFF.

The CDR3 loop is CASSLDRADEQYF. The CDR3 nucleotides are TGTGCCAGCAGTTTGGACAGGGCCGATGAGCAGTACTTC. This chain joins TRBV6-6 and TRBJ2-7, with 8 positions matching TRBD1. The CDR3 length is 13 residues. CDR1 and CDR2 from the germline V gene are MNHNY and SVGAGI (reference sequence). Unmatched junction bases numbered 6, after V lost 4 bases and J lost 7 bases.

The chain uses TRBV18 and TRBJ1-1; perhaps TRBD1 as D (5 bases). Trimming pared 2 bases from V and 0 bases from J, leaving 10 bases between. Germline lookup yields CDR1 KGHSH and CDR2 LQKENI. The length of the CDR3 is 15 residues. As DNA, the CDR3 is TGTGCCAGCTCACCAAACGGACACGTGAACACTGAAGCTTTCTTT. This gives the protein CASSPNGHVNTEAFF.

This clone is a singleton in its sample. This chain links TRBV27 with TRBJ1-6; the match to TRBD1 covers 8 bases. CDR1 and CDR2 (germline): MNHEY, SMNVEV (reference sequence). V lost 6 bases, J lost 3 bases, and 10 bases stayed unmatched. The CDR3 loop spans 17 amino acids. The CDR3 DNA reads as TGTGCCAGCAGAACAGACGACAGGGGAGTCTATAATTCACCCCTCCACTTT. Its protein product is CASRTDDRGVYNSPLHF.

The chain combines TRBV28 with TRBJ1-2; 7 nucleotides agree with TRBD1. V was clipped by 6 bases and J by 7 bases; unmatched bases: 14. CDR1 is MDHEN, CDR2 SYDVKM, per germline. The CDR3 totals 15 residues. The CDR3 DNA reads TGTGCCAGCAGGGCCGGGACAGCCAGGGTAGGTGGCTACACCTTC. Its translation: CASRAGTARVGGYTF.

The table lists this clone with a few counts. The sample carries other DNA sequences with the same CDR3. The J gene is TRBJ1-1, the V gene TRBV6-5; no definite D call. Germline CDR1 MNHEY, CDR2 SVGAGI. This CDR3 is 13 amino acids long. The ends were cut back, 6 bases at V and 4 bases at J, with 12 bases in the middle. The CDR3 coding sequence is TGTGCCAGCAGCCGCGGTGTTGGCACTGAAGCTTTCTTT. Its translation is CASSRGVGTEAFF.

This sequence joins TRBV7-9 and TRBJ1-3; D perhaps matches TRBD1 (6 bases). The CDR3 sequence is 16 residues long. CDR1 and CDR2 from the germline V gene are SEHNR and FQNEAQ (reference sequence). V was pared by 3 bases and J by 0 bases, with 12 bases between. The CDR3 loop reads CASSFGRGISGNTIYF. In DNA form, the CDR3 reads TGTGCCAGCAGCTTCGGGAGGGGGATCTCTGGAAACACCATATATTTT.

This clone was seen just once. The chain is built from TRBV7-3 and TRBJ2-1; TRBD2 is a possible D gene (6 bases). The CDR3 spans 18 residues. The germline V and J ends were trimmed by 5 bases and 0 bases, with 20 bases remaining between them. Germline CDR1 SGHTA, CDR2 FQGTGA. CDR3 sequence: CASSPAFLTRSSYNEQFF. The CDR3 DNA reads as TGTGCCAGCAGCCCTGCATTCCTGACTAGGAGCTCCTACAATGAGCAGTTCTTC.

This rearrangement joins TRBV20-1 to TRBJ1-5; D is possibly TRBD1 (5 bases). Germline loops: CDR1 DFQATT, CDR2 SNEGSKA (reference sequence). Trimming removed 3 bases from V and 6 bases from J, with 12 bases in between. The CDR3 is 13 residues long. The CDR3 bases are TGCAGTGCTAGTGGTGGGAGGGGTCAGCCCCAGCATTTT. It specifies CSASGGRGQPQHF.

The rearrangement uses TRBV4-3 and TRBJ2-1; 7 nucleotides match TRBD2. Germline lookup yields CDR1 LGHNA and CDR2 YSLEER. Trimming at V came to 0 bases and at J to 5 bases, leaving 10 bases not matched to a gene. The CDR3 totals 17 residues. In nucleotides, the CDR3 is TGCGCCAGCAGCCAAGACCCAAGCGGGATACCCCACAATGAGCAGTTCTTC. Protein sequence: CASSQDPSGIPHNEQFF.

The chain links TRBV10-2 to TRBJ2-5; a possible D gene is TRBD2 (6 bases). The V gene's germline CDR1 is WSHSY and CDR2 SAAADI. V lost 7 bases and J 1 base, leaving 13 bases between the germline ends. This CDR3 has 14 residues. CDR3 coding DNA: TGCGCCAGCATGGGACTTGGGTCCCAAGAGACCCAGTACTTC. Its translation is CASMGLGSQETQYF.

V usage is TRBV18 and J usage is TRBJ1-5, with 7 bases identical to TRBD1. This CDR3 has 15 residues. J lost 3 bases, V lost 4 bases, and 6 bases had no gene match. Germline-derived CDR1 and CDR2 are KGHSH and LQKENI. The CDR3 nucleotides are TGTGCCAGCTCACTATTGGGACAGAACAATCAGCCCCAGCATTTT. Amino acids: CASSLLGQNNQPQHF.

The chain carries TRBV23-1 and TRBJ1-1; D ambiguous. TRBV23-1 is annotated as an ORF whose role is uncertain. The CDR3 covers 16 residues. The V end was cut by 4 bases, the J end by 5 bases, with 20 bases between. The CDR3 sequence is CASSRVKGGFGTEAFF. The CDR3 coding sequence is TGCGCCAGCAGTCGCGTCAAGGGAGGTTTTGGGACTGAAGCTTTCTTT.

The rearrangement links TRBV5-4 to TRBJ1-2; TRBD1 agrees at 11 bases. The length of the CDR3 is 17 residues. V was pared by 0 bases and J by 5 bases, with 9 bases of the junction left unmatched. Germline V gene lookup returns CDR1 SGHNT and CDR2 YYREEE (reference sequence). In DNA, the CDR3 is TGTGCCAGCAGCTTGGCCAGTAAGGGACAGGGGGTTTATGGCTACACCTTC. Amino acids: CASSLASKGQGVYGYTF.

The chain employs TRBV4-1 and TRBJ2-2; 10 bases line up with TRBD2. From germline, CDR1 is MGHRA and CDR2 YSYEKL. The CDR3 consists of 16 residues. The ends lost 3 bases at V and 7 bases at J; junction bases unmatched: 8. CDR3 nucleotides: TGCGCCAGCAGCCAGCTCAGCGGGGGGGCGAGCGGGGAGCTGTTTTTT. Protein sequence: CASSQLSGGASGELFF.

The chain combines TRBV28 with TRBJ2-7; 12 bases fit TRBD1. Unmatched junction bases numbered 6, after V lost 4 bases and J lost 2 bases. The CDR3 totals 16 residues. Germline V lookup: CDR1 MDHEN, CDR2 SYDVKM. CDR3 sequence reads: CASSSYGTGGAYEQYF. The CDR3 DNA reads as TGTGCCAGCAGTTCATACGGGACAGGGGGCGCCTACGAGCAGTACTTC.

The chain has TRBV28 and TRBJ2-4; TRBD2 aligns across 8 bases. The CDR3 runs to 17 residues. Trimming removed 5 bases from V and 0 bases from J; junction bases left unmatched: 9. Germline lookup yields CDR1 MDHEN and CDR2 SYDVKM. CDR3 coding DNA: TGTGCCAGCAGTCCCGGGGGTAGCGGGGTAGCCAAAAACATTCAGTACTTC. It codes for CASSPGGSGVAKNIQYF.

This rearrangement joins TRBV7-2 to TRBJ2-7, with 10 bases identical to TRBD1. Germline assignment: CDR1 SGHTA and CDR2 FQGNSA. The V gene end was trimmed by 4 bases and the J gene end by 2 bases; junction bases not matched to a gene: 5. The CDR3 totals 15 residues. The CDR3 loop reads CASSSQGQGPYEQYF. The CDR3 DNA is TGTGCCAGCAGCTCCCAGGGACAGGGGCCCTACGAGCAGTACTTC.

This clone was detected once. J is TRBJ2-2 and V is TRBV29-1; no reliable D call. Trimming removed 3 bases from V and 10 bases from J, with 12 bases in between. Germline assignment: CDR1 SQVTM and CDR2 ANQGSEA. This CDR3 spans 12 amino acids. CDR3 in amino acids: CSVETAREELFF. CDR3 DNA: TGCAGCGTTGAGACCGCTAGAGAGGAGCTGTTTTTT.

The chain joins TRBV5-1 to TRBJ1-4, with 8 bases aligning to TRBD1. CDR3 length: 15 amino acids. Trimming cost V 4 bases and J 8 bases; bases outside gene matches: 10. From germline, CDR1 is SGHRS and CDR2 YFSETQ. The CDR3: CASSLHGTGQEKLFF. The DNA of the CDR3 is TGCGCCAGCAGCCTGCACGGGACAGGACAAGAAAAACTGTTTTTT.

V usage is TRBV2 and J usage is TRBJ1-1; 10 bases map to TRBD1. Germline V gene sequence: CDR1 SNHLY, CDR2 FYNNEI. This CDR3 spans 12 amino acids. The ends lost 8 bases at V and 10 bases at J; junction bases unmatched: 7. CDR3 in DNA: TGTGCCAGCGGACAGGGGGAGGGAACAGCTTTCTTT. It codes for CASGQGEGTAFF.

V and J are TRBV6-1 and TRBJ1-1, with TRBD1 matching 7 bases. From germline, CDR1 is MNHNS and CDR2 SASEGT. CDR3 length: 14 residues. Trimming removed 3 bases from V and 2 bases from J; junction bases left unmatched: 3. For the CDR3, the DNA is TGTGCCAGCAGTGAGTACAGGGGTAACACTGAAGCTTTCTTT. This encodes CASSEYRGNTEAFF.

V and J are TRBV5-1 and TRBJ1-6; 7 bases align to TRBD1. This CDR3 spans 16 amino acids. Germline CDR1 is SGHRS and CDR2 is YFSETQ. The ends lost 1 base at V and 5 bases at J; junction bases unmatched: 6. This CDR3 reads CASSLYDRVDNSPLHF. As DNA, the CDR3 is TGCGCCAGCAGCTTGTACGACAGGGTAGATAATTCACCCCTCCACTTT. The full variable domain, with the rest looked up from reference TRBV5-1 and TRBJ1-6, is KAGVTQTPRYLIKTRGQQVTLSCSPISGHRSVSWYQQTPGQGLQFLFEYFSETQRNKGNFPGRFSGRQFSNSRSEMNVSTLELGDSALYLCASSLYDRVDNSPLHFGNGTRLTVT.

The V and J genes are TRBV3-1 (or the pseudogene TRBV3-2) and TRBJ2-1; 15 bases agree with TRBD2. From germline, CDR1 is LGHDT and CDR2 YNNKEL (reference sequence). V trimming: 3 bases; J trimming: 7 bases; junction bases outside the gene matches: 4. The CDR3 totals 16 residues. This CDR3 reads CASSHPGLAGGNEQFF. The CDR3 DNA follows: TGTGCCAGCAGCCATCCAGGACTAGCGGGAGGGAATGAGCAGTTCTTC.